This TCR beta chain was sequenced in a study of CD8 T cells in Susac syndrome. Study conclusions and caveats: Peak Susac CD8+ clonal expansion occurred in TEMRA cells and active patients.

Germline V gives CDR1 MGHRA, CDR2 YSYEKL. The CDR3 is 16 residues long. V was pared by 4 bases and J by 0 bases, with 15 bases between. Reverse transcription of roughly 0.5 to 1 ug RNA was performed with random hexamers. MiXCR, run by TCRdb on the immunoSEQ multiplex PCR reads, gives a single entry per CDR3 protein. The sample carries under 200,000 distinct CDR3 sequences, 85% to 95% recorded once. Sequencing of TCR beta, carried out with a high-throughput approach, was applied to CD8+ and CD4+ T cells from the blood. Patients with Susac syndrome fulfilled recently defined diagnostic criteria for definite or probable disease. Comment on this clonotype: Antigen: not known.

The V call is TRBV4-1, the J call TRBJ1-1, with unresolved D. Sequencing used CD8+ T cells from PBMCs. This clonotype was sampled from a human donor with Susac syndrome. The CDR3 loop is CASSPIDGMVNTEAFF. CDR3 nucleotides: TGCGCCAGCAGCCCCATCGACGGGATGGTGAACACTGAAGCTTTCTTT.